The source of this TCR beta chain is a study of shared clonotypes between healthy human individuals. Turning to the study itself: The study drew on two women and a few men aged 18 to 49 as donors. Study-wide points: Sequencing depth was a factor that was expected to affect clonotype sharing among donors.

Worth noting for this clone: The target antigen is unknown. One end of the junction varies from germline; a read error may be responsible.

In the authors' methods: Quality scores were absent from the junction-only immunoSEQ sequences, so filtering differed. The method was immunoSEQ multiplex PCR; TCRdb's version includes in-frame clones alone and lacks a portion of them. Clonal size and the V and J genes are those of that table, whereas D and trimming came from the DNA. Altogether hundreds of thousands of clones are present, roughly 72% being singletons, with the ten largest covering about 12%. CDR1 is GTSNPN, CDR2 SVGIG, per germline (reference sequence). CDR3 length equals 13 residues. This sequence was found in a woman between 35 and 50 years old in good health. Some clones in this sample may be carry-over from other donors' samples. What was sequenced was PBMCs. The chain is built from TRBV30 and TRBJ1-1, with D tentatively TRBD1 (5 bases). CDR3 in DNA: TGTGCCTGGTCCTGGGACGGGAACACTGATGCTTTCTTT. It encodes CAWSWDGNTDAFF.